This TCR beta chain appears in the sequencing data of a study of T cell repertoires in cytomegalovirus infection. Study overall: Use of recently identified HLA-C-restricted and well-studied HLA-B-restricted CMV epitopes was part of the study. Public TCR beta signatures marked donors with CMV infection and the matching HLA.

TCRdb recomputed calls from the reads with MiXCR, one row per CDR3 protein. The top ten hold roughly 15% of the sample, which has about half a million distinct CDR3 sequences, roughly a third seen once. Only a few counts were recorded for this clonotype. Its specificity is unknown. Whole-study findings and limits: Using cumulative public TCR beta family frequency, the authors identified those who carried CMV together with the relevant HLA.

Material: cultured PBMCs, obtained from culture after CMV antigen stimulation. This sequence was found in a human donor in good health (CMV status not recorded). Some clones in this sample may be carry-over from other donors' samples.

The CDR3 is CASSPGRGRETQYF. CDR3 coding DNA: TGTGCCAGCAGCCCAGGGCGTGGTAGGGAGACCCAGTACTTC. V gene TRBV7-8 combines with J gene TRBJ2-5; D perhaps matches TRBD1 (5 bases). V was clipped by 5 bases and J by 5 bases, with 15 bases between them. The germline gives CDR1 SGHVS, CDR2 FQNEAQ. This CDR3 is 14 amino acids long.